This T cell receptor (beta chain) was retrieved from a study of T cells after yellow fever vaccination. Findings and caveats of the study: Clonotypes appearing in both CD4 and CD8 compartments existed, and their share was small.

At least ten counts were recorded for this clonotype. No antigen is known for it. 5'RACE template switching added a universal primer site and UMIs to TCR cDNA. One entry per CDR3 protein, called by TCRdb with MiXCR from the 5' RACE reads. The data show hundreds of thousands of distinct CDR3 sequences, around 12% seen once. Germline V lookup: CDR1 DFQATT, CDR2 SNEGSKA (reference sequence). Trimming took 3 bases from V and 7 from J; bases not matched to a gene: 3. This CDR3 has 13 amino acids. V is TRBV20-1 and J is TRBJ2-2, with TRBD1 matching over 9 bases. Specimen: PBMCs, collected on the day of the yellow fever booster vaccination. The source of this sequence is a man under 40 who received the YFV17D yellow fever vaccine. The CDR3 loop reads CSARGQGNGELFF. CDR3 DNA sequence: TGCAGTGCTAGGGGACAGGGTAACGGGGAGCTGTTTTTT.